Below, 25 T cell receptor beta chains from the same sample are listed, as sequenced in a study of cytomegalovirus exposure and HLA in healthy donors. Both 60 Vbeta primers and 13 Jbeta primers went into the PCR. Profiled with immunoSEQ multiplex PCR; TCRdb holds only in-frame clones, not every one. The sample shows some 87,000 clones, roughly two thirds of them seen only once. Sequenced input: PBMCs. These receptors originate from a woman between 45 and 60 years old in good health and CMV-seropositive.

This clone was seen a handful of times. The V gene is TRBV5-6, the J gene TRBJ2-2; no definite D call. The CDR3 sequence is 13 residues long. Germline-derived CDR1 and CDR2 are SGHDT and YYEEEE. Between the trimmed V and J ends, which lost 0 bases and 4 bases, there was a span of 4 bases. The CDR3 coding sequence is TGTGCCAGCAGCTTGGCGGTCACCGGGGAGCTGTTTTTT. Amino acids: CASSLAVTGELFF.

The V call is TRBV27, the J call TRBJ2-7; D unresolved. The germline V gene encodes CDR1 MNHEY and CDR2 SMNVEV (reference sequence). This CDR3 is 13 amino acids long. Trimming removed 3 bases from V and 7 bases from J, with 13 bases in between. CDR3 DNA: TGTGCCAGCAGTTTCTTCGAGCGCGGAGAGCAGTACTTC. Its translation is CASSFFERGEQYF.

The rearrangement uses TRBV2 and TRBJ2-1; 7 nucleotides align to TRBD1. CDR3 size: 14 residues. V gave up 1 base and J gave up 10 bases; unmatched junction bases: 7. Per the germline V gene, CDR1 is SNHLY and CDR2 is FYNNEI. The DNA of the CDR3 is TGTGCCAGCAGTGAAGGACCAGGGGGAAAGGAGCAGTTCTTC. Amino acid sequence: CASSEGPGGKEQFF.

The chain is built from TRBV7-2 and TRBJ2-2; no firm D call. The CDR3 is 14 residues long. With 8 bases removed from V and 1 base from J, the gap between germline ends came to 11 bases. Germline values: CDR1 SGHTA, CDR2 FQGNSA. CDR3 in amino acids: CASGLRGNTGELFF. In DNA form, the CDR3 reads TGTGCCAGCGGATTAAGAGGGAACACCGGGGAGCTGTTTTTT.

This clone has more than one count but fewer than ten. V and J are TRBV30 and TRBJ1-3; tentatively, D is TRBD1 (6 bases). Germline loops: CDR1 GTSNPN, CDR2 SVGIG (reference sequence). The CDR3 is 15 amino acids. Trimming took 0 bases from V and 0 from J, leaving 9 bases between them. CDR3 region: CAWSVVGGSGNTIYF. In DNA, the CDR3 is TGTGCCTGGAGTGTAGTAGGGGGCTCTGGAAACACCATATATTTT.

This chain uses TRBV13 with TRBJ2-7, with 9 nucleotides matching TRBD2. Per the germline V gene, CDR1 is PRHDT and CDR2 is FYEKMQ (reference sequence). The V and J ends lost 2 bases and 2 bases, in that order; junction bases with no gene match: 10. This CDR3 contains 17 residues. The CDR3 protein is CASSLKGGGRVPYEQYF. The CDR3 bases are TGTGCCAGCAGCTTAAAGGGCGGCGGGAGGGTTCCCTACGAGCAGTACTTC.

The CDR3: CAIGDSGGRASRELFF. The CDR3 region has the DNA TGTGCCATCGGCGATTCAGGCGGGAGGGCCTCGAGGGAGCTGTTTTTT. V usage is TRBV10-3 and J usage is TRBJ2-2; 9 bases map to TRBD2. Germline lookup yields CDR1 ENHRY and CDR2 SYGVKD. CDR3 size: 16 residues. V shed 8 bases and J 9 bases; nucleotides not matched to a gene: 16.

The rearrangement joins TRBV19 to TRBJ1-4; tentatively, D is TRBD1 (6 bases). This CDR3 is 14 amino acids long. The germline gives CDR1 LNHDA, CDR2 SQIVND (reference sequence). V lost 5 bases, J lost 4 bases, and 11 bases lay in between. The CDR3 DNA follows: TGTGCCAGTAGTCTACAGGGCTTTAATGAAAAACTGTTTTTT. Its translation is CASSLQGFNEKLFF.

This clone occurred a few times. V is TRBV7-9 and J is TRBJ2-7; TRBD1 might be the D (6 bases). Germline V gene sequence: CDR1 SEHNR, CDR2 FQNEAQ (reference sequence). The CDR3 runs 12 residues. The V and J ends lost 5 bases and 4 bases respectively, with 9 bases between them. The CDR3 nucleotides read TGTGCCAGCAGCAAACAGGGTTACGAGCAGTACTTC. As protein: CASSKQGYEQYF. Supplemented by reference TRBV7-9 and TRBJ2-7, the full variable domain reads DTGVSQNPRHKITKRGQNVTFRCDPISEHNRLYWYRQTLGQGPEFLTYFQNEAQLEKSRLLSDRFSAERPKGSFSTLEIQRTEQGDSAMYLCASSKQGYEQYFGPGTRLTVT.

The chain couples TRBV6-4 to TRBJ2-3; 11 nucleotides agree with TRBD2. CDR3 length equals 16 residues. The germline V gene encodes CDR1 MRHNA and CDR2 SNTAGT. Trimming at V came to 3 bases and at J to 3 bases, leaving 5 bases not matched to a gene. The CDR3 loop is CASSEVAGGITDTQYF. The CDR3 bases are TGTGCCAGCAGTGAGGTAGCGGGAGGGATAACAGATACGCAGTATTTT.

A single count supports this clone. This sequence joins TRBV5-6 and TRBJ2-1, with 12 bases fitting TRBD2. The CDR3 extends over 18 amino acids. V shed 4 bases, J shed 0 bases, and the junction held 8 bases outside the gene matches. CDR1 SGHDT and CDR2 YYEEEE come from the germline V gene. The CDR3 DNA sequence: TGTGCCAGCAGCCGTGGACTAGCGGGATGGTCCTCCTACAATGAGCAGTTCTTC. The encoded protein is CASSRGLAGWSSYNEQFF.

This clone has a single count. The chain carries TRBV9 and TRBJ2-5, with 7 bases that match TRBD1. Gene TRBJ2-7 matches the end of the DNA better, so the J call may be wrong. The CDR3 totals 15 residues. Germline-derived CDR1 and CDR2 are SGDLS and YYNGEE. In DNA, the CDR3 is TGTGCCAGCAGCGTGGGGACAGCCGCCACCTACGAGCAGTACTTC. This codes for CASSVGTAATYEQYF.

V and J are TRBV20-1 and TRBJ2-5, with D perhaps TRBD2 (5 bases). The J call is doubtful: the DNA matches TRBJ2-7 better. Germline CDR1 DFQATT, CDR2 SNEGSKA (reference sequence). This CDR3 is built from 11 residues. CDR3: CSARGGNEQYF. DNA of the CDR3: TGCAGTGCTAGAGGAGGGAACGAGCAGTACTTC.

This chain joins TRBV7-2 and TRBJ2-1; D gene ambiguous. CDR1 and CDR2 from the germline V gene are SGHTA and FQGNSA. Trimming shortened V by 0 bases and J by 9 bases, and 9 bases separated the two germline ends. The CDR3 consists of 13 residues. For the CDR3, the DNA is TGTGCCAGCAGCTTAGCTTCCAGTTCTGAGCAGTTCTTC. It codes for CASSLASSSEQFF.

The chain combines TRBV7-2 with TRBJ1-2, with 8 bases matching TRBD1. CDR1 and CDR2 from the germline V gene are SGHTA and FQGNSA. The CDR3 extends over 16 amino acids. The ends lost 1 base at V and 4 bases at J; junction bases unmatched: 8. CDR3 DNA: TGTGCCAGCAGCTTAGTCGCAGGACAGGGTGGCTATGGCTACACCTTC. Protein sequence: CASSLVAGQGGYGYTF.

V usage is TRBV11-1 and J usage is TRBJ2-3; 10 positions match TRBD2. In germline, CDR1 is SGHAT, CDR2 FQDESV (reference sequence). CDR3 length: 16 residues. V gave up 5 bases and J gave up 3 bases; unmatched junction bases: 8. In DNA form, the CDR3 reads TGTGCCAGCAGCCGTGCTAGCGGGAGAGGGACAGATACGCAGTATTTT. Translation: CASSRASGRGTDTQYF.

The genes are TRBV7-9 and TRBJ1-1; D is unresolved. Per germline, CDR1 SEHNR and CDR2 FQNEAQ (reference sequence). V dropped 4 bases and J dropped 5 bases, with 5 bases sitting between them. The CDR3 extends over 11 amino acids. The CDR3 region is CASSSFTEAFF. The CDR3, as DNA: TGTGCCAGCAGCTCCTTTACTGAAGCTTTCTTT.

This clone occurred a few times. The V and J genes are TRBV18 and TRBJ2-1; TRBD2 agrees at 12 bases. The CDR3 is 15 residues long. In germline, CDR1 is KGHSH, CDR2 LQKENI. J lost 10 bases, V lost 2 bases, and 6 bases had no gene match. CDR3 sequence reads: CASSPETSGSREQFF. The CDR3 DNA reads TGTGCCAGCTCACCAGAGACTAGCGGGAGCAGGGAGCAGTTCTTC.

The chain couples TRBV2 to TRBJ1-6; no definite D call. The germline CDR1 and CDR2 sequences are SNHLY and FYNNEI. This CDR3 region has 13 residues. V lost 7 bases, J lost 10 bases, and 14 bases lay in between. CDR3 coding DNA: TGTGCCAGCACCGGAGTCCGTAGGTCACCCCTCCACTTT. Its protein product is CASTGVRRSPLHF. Filled out from reference TRBV2 and TRBJ1-6, the complete variable domain reads EPEVTQTPSHQVTQMGQEVILRCVPISNHLYFYWYRQILGQKVEFLVSFYNNEISEKSEIFDDQFSVERPDGSNFTLKIRSTKLEDSAMYFCASTGVRRSPLHFGNGTRLTVT.

This clone was recorded a few times. One junction end does not reproduce the germline sequence, and a read error may be involved. This sequence joins TRBV27 and TRBJ2-7; TRBD1 aligns across 9 bases. The CDR3 is 11 amino acids. Germline loops: CDR1 MNHEY, CDR2 SMNVEV (reference sequence). CDR3 sequence: CASSYRDRVFF. CDR3 bases: TGTGCCAGCAGTTACCGGGACAGGGTATTTTTC.

The chain employs TRBV5-1 and TRBJ2-1; D unclear. The CDR3 extends over 13 amino acids. Germline lookup yields CDR1 SGHRS and CDR2 YFSETQ. Trimming shortened V by 2 bases and J by 5 bases, and 8 bases separated the two germline ends. CDR3 sequence: CASSFTADNEQFF. CDR3 nucleotides: TGCGCCAGCAGCTTCACAGCAGACAATGAGCAGTTCTTC. The full variable domain, with the rest looked up from reference TRBV5-1 and TRBJ2-1, is KAGVTQTPRYLIKTRGQQVTLSCSPISGHRSVSWYQQTPGQGLQFLFEYFSETQRNKGNFPGRFSGRQFSNSRSEMNVSTLELGDSALYLCASSFTADNEQFFGPGTRLTVL.

The chain combines TRBV10-2 with TRBJ2-2; D might be TRBD2 (6 bases). Germline CDR1 and CDR2: WSHSY and SAAADI. This CDR3 spans 16 amino acids. Trimming removed 0 bases at V and 5 bases at J, with 13 bases between. Here the CDR3 reads CASSESFRGKTGELFF. In DNA, the CDR3 is TGCGCCAGCAGTGAGTCGTTTCGCGGGAAGACCGGGGAGCTGTTTTTT.

The chain links TRBV20-1 to TRBJ2-7; D is perhaps TRBD2 (5 bases). The CDR3 is 11 residues long. With 4 bases removed from V and 6 bases from J, the gap between germline ends came to 10 bases. Per germline, CDR1 DFQATT and CDR2 SNEGSKA (reference sequence). CDR3 sequence (DNA): TGCAGTGCTATGCCCGGGATCGAGCAGTACTTC. Its protein product is CSAMPGIEQYF.

The chain carries TRBV7-9 and TRBJ1-5, with TRBD1 as a possible D gene (5 bases). Trimming shortened V by 3 bases and J by 1 base, and 16 bases separated the two germline ends. The CDR3 is 17 residues long. Germline CDR1 reads SEHNR; CDR2 reads FQNEAQ (reference sequence). In DNA, the CDR3 is TGTGCCAGCAGCTTGGGCATCGGAGGGGTGAGCAATCAGCCCCAGCATTTT. It yields the protein CASSLGIGGVSNQPQHF.

This chain joins TRBV4-1 and TRBJ1-5; tentative D call: TRBD1 (5 bases). This CDR3 is 15 amino acids long. The germline V and J ends were trimmed by 1 base and 3 bases, with 10 bases remaining between them. Per the germline V gene, CDR1 is MGHRA and CDR2 is YSYEKL. The CDR3 reads CASSQVGGYNQPQHF. DNA for the CDR3: TGCGCCAGCAGCCAAGTTGGGGGGTACAATCAGCCCCAGCATTTT.